This T cell receptor beta chain was observed in a study of cytotoxic CD8 clonotypes in ibrutinib-treated CLL. Overall study context: A median around 12 months of treatment, range 6 to 36, preceded the collection of response samples.

Data came from immunoSEQ multiplex PCR; TCRdb stores just in-frame clones and leaves some out. The sample comprises about 330,000 clones, 67% of which are singletons, and roughly 6% rests with the top ten. The length of the CDR3 is 14 residues. Trimming cost V 2 bases and J 5 bases, with 10 bases left between them. Germline V gives CDR1 SEHNR, CDR2 FQNEAQ (reference sequence). The rearrangement uses TRBV7-9 and TRBJ2-1; D call uncertain. The input for sequencing was PBMCs, taken after 36 months of ibrutinib treatment. The clonotype was recovered from a human donor with chronic lymphocytic leukemia. Written as DNA, the CDR3 is TGTGCCAGCAGCTTATCCGGGCTAAACAATGAGCAGTTCTTC. The encoded protein is CASSLSGLNNEQFF. Based on the CDR3 plus reference TRBV7-9 and TRBJ2-1, the full variable domain is DTGVSQNPRHKITKRGQNVTFRCDPISEHNRLYWYRQTLGQGPEFLTYFQNEAQLEKSRLLSDRFSAERPKGSFSTLEIQRTEQGDSAMYLCASSLSGLNNEQFFGPGTRLTVL.